This TCR beta chain derives from a study of T cells in Graves' hyperthyroidism and ophthalmopathy. Trimming shortened V by 8 bases and J by 3 bases, and 23 bases separated the two germline ends. The germline gives CDR1 MNHEY, CDR2 SVGEGT. The CDR3 sequence is 16 residues long. This clonotype was counted only a few times. What it recognizes is unknown. The diagnostic basis comprised clinical symptoms, serum thyroxine and TRAb, thyroid ultrasound and orbital computed tomography. Amplification yielded TCR beta CDR3 regions, with RNA transcripts as the source. HTBI primers were employed in a first-round RT-PCR of the TCR CDR3. TCRdb called the multiplex PCR reads again in MiXCR, with one record for every CDR3 protein. The table includes fewer than 450,000 distinct CDR3 sequences, about 15% detected once. Study conclusions and caveats: Classification by a 13 V-J model distinguished ophthalmopathy from stable hyperthyroidism.

The chain combines TRBV6-2 or TRBV6-3 with TRBJ2-7; tentatively, D is TRBD2 (6 bases). Source material: blood. This TCR came from a woman aged 30 to 39 with Graves' hyperthyroidism that later progressed to Graves' ophthalmopathy. Here the CDR3 reads CASLGRGVTRDYEQYF. The CDR3 coding sequence is TGTGCCAGCCTCGGACGCGGGGTAACGAGGGACTACGAGCAGTACTTC.